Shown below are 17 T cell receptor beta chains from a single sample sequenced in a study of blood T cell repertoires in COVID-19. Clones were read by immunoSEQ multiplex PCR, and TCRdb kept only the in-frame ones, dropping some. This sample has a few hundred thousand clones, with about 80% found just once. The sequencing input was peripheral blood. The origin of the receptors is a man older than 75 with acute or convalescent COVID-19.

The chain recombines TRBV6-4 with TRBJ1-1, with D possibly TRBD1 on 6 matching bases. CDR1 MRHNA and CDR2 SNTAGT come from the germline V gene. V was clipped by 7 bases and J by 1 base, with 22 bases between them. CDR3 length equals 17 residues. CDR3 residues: CASTSVGGGQSNTEAFF. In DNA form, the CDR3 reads TGTGCCAGCACCTCGGTAGGGGGGGGCCAGTCGAACACTGAAGCTTTCTTT.

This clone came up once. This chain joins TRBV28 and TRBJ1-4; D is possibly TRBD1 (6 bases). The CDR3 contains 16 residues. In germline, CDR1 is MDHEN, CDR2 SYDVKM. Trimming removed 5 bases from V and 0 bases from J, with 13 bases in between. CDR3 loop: CASSPPRGPTNEKLFF. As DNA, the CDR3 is TGTGCCAGCAGTCCTCCCAGGGGCCCAACTAATGAAAAACTGTTTTTT.

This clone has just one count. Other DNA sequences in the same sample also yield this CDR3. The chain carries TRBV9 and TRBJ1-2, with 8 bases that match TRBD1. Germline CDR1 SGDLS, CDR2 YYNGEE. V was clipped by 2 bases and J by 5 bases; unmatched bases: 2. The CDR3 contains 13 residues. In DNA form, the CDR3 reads TGTGCCAGCAGCGTGGGGACAGGTTATGGCTACACCTTC. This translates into CASSVGTGYGYTF.

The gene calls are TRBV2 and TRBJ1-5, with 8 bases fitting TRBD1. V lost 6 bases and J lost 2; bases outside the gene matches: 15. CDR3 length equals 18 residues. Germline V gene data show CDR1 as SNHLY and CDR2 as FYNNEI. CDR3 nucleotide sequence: TGTGCCAGCAGCGTTACGATTAACCAGGGGGCGGGCAATCAGCCCCAGCATTTT. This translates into CASSVTINQGAGNQPQHF.

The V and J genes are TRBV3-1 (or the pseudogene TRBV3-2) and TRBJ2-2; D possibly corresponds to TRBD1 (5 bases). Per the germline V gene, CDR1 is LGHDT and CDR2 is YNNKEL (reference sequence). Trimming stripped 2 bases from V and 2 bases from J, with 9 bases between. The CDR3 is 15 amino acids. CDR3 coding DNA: TGTGCCAGCAGCCAACGGCAGGGTAACACCGGGGAGCTGTTTTTT. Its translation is CASSQRQGNTGELFF.

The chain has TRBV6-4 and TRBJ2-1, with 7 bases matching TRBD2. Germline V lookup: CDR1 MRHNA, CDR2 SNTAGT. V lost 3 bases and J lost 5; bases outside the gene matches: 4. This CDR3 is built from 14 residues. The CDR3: CASSEAGVHNEQFF. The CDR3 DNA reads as TGTGCCAGCAGTGAGGCGGGAGTCCACAATGAGCAGTTCTTC.

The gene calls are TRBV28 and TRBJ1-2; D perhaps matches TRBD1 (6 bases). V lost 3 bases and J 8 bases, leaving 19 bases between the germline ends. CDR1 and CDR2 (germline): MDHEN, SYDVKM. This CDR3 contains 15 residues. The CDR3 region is CASSLATGRGQGYTF. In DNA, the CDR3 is TGTGCCAGCAGTTTGGCCACAGGGAGAGGCCAAGGCTACACCTTC.

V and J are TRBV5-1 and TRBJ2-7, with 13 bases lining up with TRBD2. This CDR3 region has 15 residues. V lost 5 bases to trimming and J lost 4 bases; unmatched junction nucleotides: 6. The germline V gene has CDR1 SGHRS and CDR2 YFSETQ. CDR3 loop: CASSERTSGSYEQYF. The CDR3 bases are TGCGCCAGCAGTGAACGGACTAGCGGGAGTTACGAGCAGTACTTC.

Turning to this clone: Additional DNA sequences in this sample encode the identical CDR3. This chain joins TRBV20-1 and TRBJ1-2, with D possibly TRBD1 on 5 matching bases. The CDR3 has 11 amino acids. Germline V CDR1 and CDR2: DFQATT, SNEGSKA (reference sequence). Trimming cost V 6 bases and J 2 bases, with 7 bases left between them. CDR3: CSASGNYGYTF. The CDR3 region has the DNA TGCAGTGCCTCAGGGAACTATGGCTACACCTTC.

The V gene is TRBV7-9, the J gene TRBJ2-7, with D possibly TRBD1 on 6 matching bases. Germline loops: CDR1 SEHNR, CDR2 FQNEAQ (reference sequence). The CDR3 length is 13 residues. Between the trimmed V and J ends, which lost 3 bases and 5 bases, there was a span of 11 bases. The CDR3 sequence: CASSFPGAHEQYF. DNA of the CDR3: TGTGCCAGCAGCTTCCCAGGGGCCCACGAGCAGTACTTC.

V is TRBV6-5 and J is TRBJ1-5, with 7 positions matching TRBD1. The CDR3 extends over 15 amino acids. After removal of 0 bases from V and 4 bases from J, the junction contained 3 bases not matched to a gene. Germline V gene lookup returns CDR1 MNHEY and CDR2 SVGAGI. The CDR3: CASSYSYRGNQPQHF. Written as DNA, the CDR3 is TGTGCCAGCAGTTACTCCTACAGGGGAAATCAGCCCCAGCATTTT.

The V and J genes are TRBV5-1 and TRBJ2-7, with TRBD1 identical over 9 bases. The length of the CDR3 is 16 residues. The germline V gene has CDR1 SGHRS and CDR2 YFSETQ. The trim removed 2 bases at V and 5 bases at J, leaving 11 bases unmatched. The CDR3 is CASSFTRDRVRNEQYF. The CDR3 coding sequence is TGCGCCAGCAGCTTTACCCGGGACAGGGTGAGGAACGAGCAGTACTTC.

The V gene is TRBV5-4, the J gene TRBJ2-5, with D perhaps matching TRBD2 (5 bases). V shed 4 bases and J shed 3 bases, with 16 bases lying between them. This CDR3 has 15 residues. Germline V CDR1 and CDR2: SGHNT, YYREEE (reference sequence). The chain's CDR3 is CASSDGPRGEETQYF. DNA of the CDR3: TGTGCCAGCAGCGACGGGCCCCGGGGAGAAGAGACCCAGTACTTC.

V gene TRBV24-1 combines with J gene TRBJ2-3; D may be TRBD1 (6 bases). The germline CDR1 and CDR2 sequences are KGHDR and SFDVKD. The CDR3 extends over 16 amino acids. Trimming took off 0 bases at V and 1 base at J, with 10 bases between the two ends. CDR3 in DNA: TGTGCCACCAGTGATTTGGGGGCAGGGGGCACAGATACGCAGTATTTT. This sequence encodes CATSDLGAGGTDTQYF.

The CDR3 sequence: CASSTTGGEGQPQHF. The CDR3 DNA sequence: TGTGCCAGCAGTACTACAGGGGGCGAAGGGCAGCCCCAGCATTTT. The V call is TRBV28, the J call TRBJ1-5, with 9 bases fitting TRBD1. CDR3 length: 15 amino acids. V lost 5 bases to trimming and J lost 7 bases; unmatched junction nucleotides: 9. Germline values: CDR1 MDHEN, CDR2 SYDVKM.

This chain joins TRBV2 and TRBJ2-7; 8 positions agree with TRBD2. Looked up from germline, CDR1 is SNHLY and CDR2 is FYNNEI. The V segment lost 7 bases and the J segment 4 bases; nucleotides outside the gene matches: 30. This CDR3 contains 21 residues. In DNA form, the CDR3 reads TGTGCCAGCAAAGGGGTTCGGCACAGGGTAGAACGGGGGGGCTCTTTATACGAGCAGTACTTC. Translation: CASKGVRHRVERGGSLYEQYF. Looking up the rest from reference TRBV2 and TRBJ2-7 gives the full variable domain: EPEVTQTPSHQVTQMGQEVILRCVPISNHLYFYWYRQILGQKVEFLVSFYNNEISEKSEIFDDQFSVERPDGSNFTLKIRSTKLEDSAMYFCASKGVRHRVERGGSLYEQYFGPGTRLTVT.

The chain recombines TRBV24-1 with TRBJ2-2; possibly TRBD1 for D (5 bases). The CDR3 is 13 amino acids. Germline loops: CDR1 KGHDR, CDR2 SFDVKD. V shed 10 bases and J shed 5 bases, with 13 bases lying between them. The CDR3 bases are TGTGCCACAGGACACCAAACAACCGGGGAGCTGTTTTTT. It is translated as CATGHQTTGELFF.